This T cell receptor (beta chain) was sequenced in a study of a mutant IDH1 vaccine in newly diagnosed glioma. Study-level background: Therapy received beforehand was radiotherapy, temozolomide, or both, with most patients given both. Study-wide findings and caveats: No link was apparently found between pseudoprogression and changes in top peripheral T cell clonotypes.

This table comes from immunoSEQ multiplex PCR, and its TCRdb copy is limited to in-frame clones, with some not included. Counted here are around 100,000 clones, around 80% occurring once; the ten biggest clones make up about 5.3%. Points on this clone: Its antigen remains unknown.

Trimming took 6 bases from V and 1 from J; bases not matched to a gene: 8. The CDR3 covers 16 residues. In germline, CDR1 is ENHRY, CDR2 SYGVKD. Time point reported: baseline, week 1 (first vaccination visit). Regarding treatment: pre-vaccination baseline after standard-of-care therapy. V usage is TRBV10-3 and J usage is TRBJ1-1; TRBD1 aligns across 10 bases. This clonotype was obtained from a middle-aged man with glioma. Some clones in this sample may be carry-over from other donors' samples. Sequencing was performed on PBMCs, taken from a glioma patient treated with radiotherapy, temozolomide or both. The CDR3 reads CAIRTGGTGENTEAFF. The CDR3, as DNA: TGTGCCATCAGAACTGGGGGGACAGGGGAGAACACTGAAGCTTTCTTT.